What follows are 32 T cell receptor beta chains derived from one specimen sequenced in a study of blood T cell repertoires in COVID-19. Assay: immunoSEQ multiplex PCR; the TCRdb copy retains only in-frame clones and omits some. This repertoire shows 120,000 or so clones, about 90% found once; its top ten account for about 8%. The sample comprised peripheral blood. The receptors come from a man aged 65 to 79 who had recovered from COVID-19.

V is TRBV2 and J is TRBJ2-3, with 10 bases aligning to TRBD1. J lost 3 bases, V lost 7 bases, and 1 base had no gene match. Germline assignment: CDR1 SNHLY and CDR2 FYNNEI. The CDR3 contains 13 residues. The CDR3 sequence is CASKGQGTDTQYF. In DNA, the CDR3 is TGTGCCAGCAAGGGACAGGGGACAGATACGCAGTATTTT.

The rearrangement links TRBV5-1 to TRBJ2-3, with D possibly being TRBD2 (7 bases). The CDR3 runs to 17 residues. The germline V gene has CDR1 SGHRS and CDR2 YFSETQ. V was trimmed by 7 bases and J by 8 bases, leaving 29 bases between them. The CDR3 region is CASGTKGDGGTDGTQYF. CDR3 DNA: TGCGCCAGCGGGACTAAGGGGGACGGGGGCACAGATGGTACGCAGTATTTT.

This rearrangement joins TRBV28 to TRBJ1-6; no clear D. The V end lost 2 bases, the J end lost 2 bases, and 10 bases lay between the germline ends. The CDR3 covers 16 residues. Germline CDR1 and CDR2: MDHEN and SYDVKM. The chain's CDR3 is CASSLRSGTYNSPLHF. In nucleotides, the CDR3 is TGTGCCAGCAGTTTACGATCCGGGACCTATAATTCACCCCTCCACTTT.

J is TRBJ2-7 and V is TRBV6-6; a possible D gene is TRBD2 (5 bases). CDR3 size: 16 residues. Trimming removed 6 bases at V and 4 bases at J, with 22 bases between. The germline V gene has CDR1 MNHNY and CDR2 SVGAGI (reference sequence). CDR3 nucleotide sequence: TGTGCCAGCAGCCCGAAAAAGGACGGGATACGGTACGAGCAGTACTTC. Encoded protein: CASSPKKDGIRYEQYF.

CDR3 nucleotide sequence: TGTGCCAGCTCACCAAGTCAGGACACCGGGGAGCTGTTTTTT. It specifies CASSPSQDTGELFF. This rearrangement joins TRBV18 to TRBJ2-2; D remains ambiguous. Per germline, CDR1 KGHSH and CDR2 LQKENI. The CDR3 is 14 residues long. The germline V and J ends were trimmed by 2 bases and 3 bases, with 7 bases remaining between them.

This chain links TRBV15 with TRBJ1-3; D not certain. Trimming removed 3 bases at V and 4 bases at J, with 16 bases between. Germline lookup yields CDR1 LNHNV and CDR2 YYDKDF (reference sequence). CDR3 size: 16 residues. This CDR3 reads CATSRGAGSWGNTIYF. In DNA form, the CDR3 reads TGTGCCACCAGCAGGGGAGCCGGGTCCTGGGGAAACACCATATATTTT.

This clone turned up a few times. This rearrangement joins TRBV2 to TRBJ1-6; maybe TRBD1 (5 bases). This CDR3 spans 13 amino acids. Trimming left V 3 bases short and J 10 bases short, with 10 bases between. Germline values: CDR1 SNHLY, CDR2 FYNNEI. CDR3 residues: CASSDRVRSPLHF. The CDR3 DNA reads as TGTGCCAGCAGTGACAGGGTCAGGTCACCCCTCCACTTT.

The chain joins TRBV7-9 to TRBJ2-5; a weak D match, TRBD1 (6 bases). Trimming pared 3 bases from V and 5 bases from J, leaving 13 bases between. Germline-derived CDR1 and CDR2 are SEHNR and FQNEAQ (reference sequence). The CDR3 extends over 14 amino acids. The CDR3 DNA sequence: TGTGCCAGCAGCTTTTACAGGGAAGGGGAGACCCAGTACTTC. This gives the protein CASSFYREGETQYF.

The genes are TRBV5-4 and TRBJ2-7; 8 nucleotides line up with TRBD1. V shed 4 bases and J 4 bases; nucleotides not matched to a gene: 13. Germline V gives CDR1 SGHNT, CDR2 YYREEE (reference sequence). This CDR3 contains 16 residues. CDR3: CASSSGQGRGLYEQYF. Here the CDR3 DNA reads TGTGCCAGCAGCAGTGGACAGGGTCGGGGACTTTACGAGCAGTACTTC.

The chain links TRBV19 to TRBJ1-1; 11 bases are shared with TRBD1. There are 12 residues in the CDR3. J was trimmed by 6 bases and V by 6 bases; bases with no gene match: 0. Germline CDR1 reads LNHDA; CDR2 reads SQIVND (reference sequence). The CDR3 loop reads CASRGQGAEAFF. The CDR3 DNA follows: TGTGCCAGTAGGGGACAGGGGGCTGAAGCTTTCTTT.

This clone has a single count. The J gene is TRBJ1-1, the V gene TRBV29-1; D gene uncertain. Germline V gives CDR1 SQVTM, CDR2 ANQGSEA. This CDR3 is 13 amino acids long. The V gene lost 4 bases and the J gene lost 5 bases, with 14 bases spanning the gap. CDR3 sequence reads: CSVGFRLRTEAFF. CDR3 nucleotide sequence: TGCAGCGTTGGTTTCCGTCTGCGGACTGAAGCTTTCTTT.

The chain employs TRBV11-2 and TRBJ2-3; 15 bases are a match to TRBD2. Germline V lookup: CDR1 SGHAT, CDR2 FQNNGV. V was pared by 5 bases and J by 3 bases, with 6 bases of the junction left unmatched. The CDR3 is 17 amino acids. CDR3 coding DNA: TGTGCCAGCAGCCTTGGACTAGCGGGAGGGTGGACAGATACGCAGTATTTT. It specifies CASSLGLAGGWTDTQYF.

V is TRBV5-1 and J is TRBJ1-1; D call uncertain. CDR3 size: 13 residues. The V and J ends lost 3 bases and 7 bases respectively, with 13 bases between them. The germline V gene encodes CDR1 SGHRS and CDR2 YFSETQ. CDR3 coding DNA: TGCGCCAGCAGCTCCACGGTGCGGGGTGAAGCTTTCTTT. Translating gives CASSSTVRGEAFF.

This chain links TRBV5-4 with TRBJ2-1, with TRBD1 identical over 10 bases. This CDR3 is built from 14 residues. J gave up 14 bases and V 4 bases, and 12 bases lay outside the gene matches. The germline gives CDR1 SGHNT, CDR2 YYREEE (reference sequence). CDR3 amino acids: CASSAHNTGTGEFF. The DNA of the CDR3 is TGTGCCAGCAGCGCTCACAATACCGGGACAGGGGAGTTCTTC.

The chain is built from TRBV28 and TRBJ1-1, with a weak D call TRBD1 (6 bases). Germline V gene sequence: CDR1 MDHEN, CDR2 SYDVKM. Trimming took 4 bases from V and 1 from J, leaving 13 bases between them. The CDR3 is 15 residues long. The CDR3 protein is CASSSPGASNTEAFF. The CDR3 coding sequence is TGTGCCAGCAGTTCCCCAGGGGCCTCGAACACTGAAGCTTTCTTT.

The chain links TRBV5-4 to TRBJ2-3; 11 bases are shared with TRBD2. Germline values: CDR1 SGHNT, CDR2 YYREEE (reference sequence). V trimming: 4 bases; J trimming: 3 bases; junction bases outside the gene matches: 4. The CDR3 is 15 residues long. DNA of the CDR3: TGTGCCAGCAGCACCTGGACTAGCGGGACAGATACGCAGTATTTT. Protein sequence: CASSTWTSGTDTQYF.

This chain links TRBV11-3 with TRBJ2-3; D gene ambiguous. Per the germline V gene, CDR1 is SGHNT and CDR2 is YENEEA. The V end lost 5 bases, the J end lost 0 bases, and 3 bases lay between the germline ends. The CDR3 has 12 residues. The DNA of the CDR3 is TGTGCCAGCAGCCCGAGCACAGATACGCAGTATTTT. It translates to CASSPSTDTQYF.

The chain has TRBV7-2 and TRBJ2-5; 9 nucleotides line up with TRBD2. This CDR3 spans 15 amino acids. The germline gives CDR1 SGHTA, CDR2 FQGNSA. V lost 0 bases to trimming and J lost 4 bases; unmatched junction nucleotides: 3. CDR3 sequence (DNA): TGTGCCAGCAGCTTAGCGTCTAGCGGGGTAGAGACCCAGTACTTC. Its translation: CASSLASSGVETQYF.

V and J are TRBV5-1 and TRBJ2-3; D remains ambiguous. CDR1 and CDR2 (germline): SGHRS, YFSETQ. The CDR3 runs to 14 residues. Trimming took 3 bases from V and 0 from J, leaving 8 bases between them. The CDR3 DNA reads TGCGCCAGCAGCTCGAGCCCGAGCACAGATACGCAGTATTTT. It is translated as CASSSSPSTDTQYF.

CDR3 amino acids: CASSHESLAFF. The CDR3 DNA is TGTGCCAGCAGCCATGAGTCTTTAGCTTTCTTT. The chain employs TRBV3-1 (or the pseudogene TRBV3-2) and TRBJ1-1, with D unresolved. CDR3 length equals 11 residues. Germline V gene sequence: CDR1 LGHDT, CDR2 YNNKEL (reference sequence). Trimming removed 3 bases at V and 10 bases at J, with 9 bases between.

This clone showed up just a few times. This chain joins TRBV9 and TRBJ1-3; TRBD1 might be the D (6 bases). Germline-derived CDR1 and CDR2 are SGDLS and YYNGEE. The CDR3 covers 15 residues. The ends were cut back, 4 bases at V and 0 bases at J, with 11 bases in the middle. The CDR3 reads CASSSRGGSGNTIYF. In DNA, the CDR3 is TGTGCCAGCAGCTCCCGAGGGGGCTCTGGAAACACCATATATTTT.

V is TRBV11-2 and J is TRBJ2-5; no firm D call. Germline V gene sequence: CDR1 SGHAT, CDR2 FQNNGV. The length of the CDR3 is 14 residues. V gave up 4 bases and J gave up 4 bases, with 13 bases separating them. The CDR3 sequence is CASSSRLVRETQYF. The CDR3 bases are TGTGCCAGCAGCTCCCGGTTGGTCCGAGAGACCCAGTACTTC. Combining the CDR3 with reference TRBV11-2 and TRBJ2-5 gives the whole variable domain EAGVAQSPRYKIIEKRQSVAFWCNPISGHATLYWYQQILGQGPKLLIQFQNNGVVDDSQLPKDRFSAERLKGVDSTLKIQPAKLEDSAVYLCASSSRLVRETQYFGPGTRLLVL.

This chain uses TRBV14 with TRBJ1-2; possibly TRBD1 for D (5 bases). CDR1 SGHDN and CDR2 FVKESK come from the germline V gene. The CDR3 runs to 14 residues. The germline V and J ends were trimmed by 4 bases and 4 bases, with 13 bases remaining between them. CDR3 residues: CASSRGGYPYGYTF. Here the CDR3 DNA reads TGTGCCAGCAGCCGGGGGGGGTACCCCTATGGCTACACCTTC. Drawing the rest from reference TRBV14 and TRBJ1-2, the complete variable domain is EAGVTQFPSHSVIEKGQTVTLRCDPISGHDNLYWYRRVMGKEIKFLLHFVKESKQDESGMPNNRFLAERTGGTYSTLKVQPAELEDSGVYFCASSRGGYPYGYTFGSGTRLTVV.

The CDR3 loop reads CASSLWTGGPGELFF. The CDR3 nucleotides are TGTGCCAGTAGCCTGTGGACAGGGGGGCCCGGGGAGCTGTTTTTT. The chain combines TRBV19 with TRBJ2-2, with TRBD1 matching 10 bases. The length of the CDR3 is 15 residues. The junction had 7 bases not matched to a gene; V was cut back by 6 bases and J by 6 bases. Germline loops: CDR1 LNHDA, CDR2 SQIVND (reference sequence). Full variable domain (remainder filled in from reference TRBV19 and TRBJ2-2): DGGITQSPKYLFRKEGQNVTLSCEQNLNHDAMYWYRQDPGQGLRLIYYSQIVNDFQKGDIAEGYSVSREKKESFPLTVTSAQKNPTAFYLCASSLWTGGPGELFFGEGSRLTVL.

The chain has TRBV5-1 and TRBJ1-1; 8 nucleotides align to TRBD1. Per germline, CDR1 SGHRS and CDR2 YFSETQ. There are 14 residues in the CDR3. J was trimmed by 6 bases and V by 0 bases; bases with no gene match: 4. CDR3 sequence reads: CASSLGQGLAEAFF. In DNA, the CDR3 is TGCGCCAGCAGCTTGGGACAGGGGTTGGCTGAAGCTTTCTTT.

This chain links TRBV29-1 with TRBJ1-1, with D possibly TRBD1 on 5 matching bases. Deletions cut 3 bases from V and 4 bases from J, with 12 bases between. The CDR3 has 13 amino acids. CDR1 and CDR2 (germline): SQVTM, ANQGSEA. As DNA, the CDR3 is TGCAGCGTTGAGGGTCAGGGAGGCACTGAAGCTTTCTTT. It is translated as CSVEGQGGTEAFF.

This clone was seen more than once but under ten times. This sequence joins TRBV27 and TRBJ2-1; 8 bases align to TRBD2. Germline CDR1 is MNHEY and CDR2 is SMNVEV (reference sequence). There are 14 residues in the CDR3. V was clipped by 7 bases and J by 2 bases; unmatched bases: 4. The CDR3 DNA is TGTGCCAGCACCCGAGCGGGAGCCTACAATGAGCAGTTCTTC. Protein sequence: CASTRAGAYNEQFF.

This chain connects TRBV18 to TRBJ2-1; D remains ambiguous. CDR1 and CDR2 (germline): KGHSH, LQKENI. This CDR3 has 12 residues. Between the trimmed V and J ends, which lost 0 bases and 12 bases, there was a span of 9 bases. The CDR3 sequence: CASSPPQTAQFF. CDR3 nucleotide sequence: TGTGCCAGCTCACCACCGCAGACTGCGCAGTTCTTC.

There are a few counts of this clone. The V and J genes are TRBV5-1 and TRBJ1-3; D unresolved. The V and J ends lost 4 bases and 4 bases respectively, with 6 bases between them. The CDR3 spans 12 residues. Per the germline V gene, CDR1 is SGHRS and CDR2 is YFSETQ. CDR3 sequence reads: CASSERGNTIYF. For the CDR3, the DNA is TGCGCCAGCAGCGAGAGGGGAAACACCATATATTTT.

The chain combines TRBV28 with TRBJ2-7; D is perhaps TRBD1 (5 bases). Germline CDR1 MDHEN, CDR2 SYDVKM. There are 12 residues in the CDR3. V lost 5 bases to trimming and J lost 5 bases, with 10 bases between them. This chain's CDR3 is CASSIRQNEQYF. In nucleotides, the CDR3 is TGTGCCAGCAGTATCCGACAGAACGAGCAGTACTTC.

V is TRBV5-1 and J is TRBJ1-1; 8 bases align to TRBD1. The CDR3 covers 14 residues. Losses at the gene ends were 4 bases for V and 3 bases for J; bases not matched to a gene: 5. CDR1 is SGHRS and CDR2 is YFSETQ in the germline V gene. The DNA for the CDR3 is TGCGCCAGCAGCACGGACAGGGCCGACACTGAAGCTTTCTTT. Residues: CASSTDRADTEAFF.

The rearrangement joins TRBV5-1 to TRBJ2-6; TRBD1 matches at 9 bases. The length of the CDR3 is 14 residues. Germline V gives CDR1 SGHRS, CDR2 YFSETQ. V lost 4 bases, J lost 13 bases, and 9 bases stayed unmatched. The CDR3, as DNA: TGCGCCAGCAGCATGGGACAGGGCATCGGGGTCCTGACTTTC. This sequence encodes CASSMGQGIGVLTF.